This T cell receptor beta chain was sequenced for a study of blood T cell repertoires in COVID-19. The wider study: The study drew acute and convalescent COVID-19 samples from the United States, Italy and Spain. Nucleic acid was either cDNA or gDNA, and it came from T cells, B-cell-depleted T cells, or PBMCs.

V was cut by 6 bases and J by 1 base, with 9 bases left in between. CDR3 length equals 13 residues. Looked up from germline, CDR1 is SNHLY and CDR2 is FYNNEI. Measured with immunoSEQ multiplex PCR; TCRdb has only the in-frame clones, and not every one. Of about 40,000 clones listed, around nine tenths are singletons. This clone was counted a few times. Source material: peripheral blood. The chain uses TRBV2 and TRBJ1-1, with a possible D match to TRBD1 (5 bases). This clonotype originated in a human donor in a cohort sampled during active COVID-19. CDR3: CASRADRNTEAFF. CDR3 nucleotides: TGTGCCAGCAGGGCCGACAGGAACACTGAAGCTTTCTTT. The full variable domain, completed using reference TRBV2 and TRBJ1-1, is EPEVTQTPSHQVTQMGQEVILRCVPISNHLYFYWYRQILGQKVEFLVSFYNNEISEKSEIFDDQFSVERPDGSNFTLKIRSTKLEDSAMYFCASRADRNTEAFFGQGTRLTVV.